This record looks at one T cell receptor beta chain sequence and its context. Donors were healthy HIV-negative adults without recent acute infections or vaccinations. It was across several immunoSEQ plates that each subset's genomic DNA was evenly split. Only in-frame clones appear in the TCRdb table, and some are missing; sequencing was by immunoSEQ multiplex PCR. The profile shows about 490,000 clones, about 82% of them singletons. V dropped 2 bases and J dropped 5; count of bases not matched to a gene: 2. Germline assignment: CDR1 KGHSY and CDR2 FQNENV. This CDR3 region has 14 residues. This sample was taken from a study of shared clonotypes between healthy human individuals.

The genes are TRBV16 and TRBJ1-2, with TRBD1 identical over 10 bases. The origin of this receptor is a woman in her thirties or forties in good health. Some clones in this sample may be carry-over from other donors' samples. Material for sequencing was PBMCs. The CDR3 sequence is CASSQPGQGYGYTF. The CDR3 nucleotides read TGTGCCAGCAGCCAACCGGGACAGGGGTATGGCTACACCTTC.